This T cell receptor beta chain was sequenced in a study of Ad26.COV2.S vaccination and SARS-CoV-2 variants. Produced via immunoSEQ multiplex PCR; TCRdb's table is partial and in-frame only. The sample has around 400,000 clones, roughly four fifths seen once; the top ten hold roughly 7.4%. The study's findings and limits: An underestimation of total T cell responses may have resulted from the TCR breadth and depth analyses. Spike-specific CD8+ and CD4+ T cell responses reportedly showed substantial breadth after vaccination.

As for treatment: roughly 18 received Ad26.COV2.S at low or high dose, single or two shots; about 5 received placebo; per-sample allocation not given. Samples were taken on day 63 after the first vaccine or placebo injection. Spike of the Wuhan-strain SARS-CoV-2 was expressed by an Ad26 vector, which formed the vaccine. A word on this clone: The antigen remains unidentified.

In germline, CDR1 is SGHKS, CDR2 YYEKEE (reference sequence). Between the trimmed V and J ends, which lost 4 bases and 3 bases, there was a span of 7 bases. The CDR3 has 12 amino acids. The sequence derives from a person between 18 and 65 years old who received the Ad26.COV2.S COVID-19 vaccine or a placebo. This chain joins TRBV5-5 and TRBJ1-2, with a tentative D call TRBD1 (5 bases). The specimen comprised peripheral blood, sampled in a trial of Ad26.COV2.S vaccine versus placebo. The CDR3 region is CASSIGDYGYTF. The CDR3 DNA is TGTGCCAGCAGCATAGGGGACTATGGCTACACCTTC.